The source of this T cell receptor beta chain is a study of blood T cell repertoires in COVID-19 (TCRdb year 2020). Context from the whole study: Samples from collaborators originated in the United States, Italy and Spain and spanned both the acute and convalescent phases of COVID-19. The prospective study material was composed of cDNA or gDNA derived from T cells, B-cell-depleted T cells, or PBMCs. Deeply sampled blood TCRbeta repertoires from subjects exposed to, actively infected with, or recovered from COVID-19 were included in the dataset. The repertoires were released in a freely available public database meant as a resource for research on the immune response to SARS-CoV-2. The samples were drawn from two sources: the first 160 participants of the ongoing ImmuneRACE study, and 1,254 subjects contributed by 6 global collaborators. The sample metadata nearly always contained a de-identified subject ID, COVID-19 status, age in years and sex. Where available, HLA class I and class II types were taken from metadata supplied by the sample provider and were not determined by assay-based typing. What the research found in general, with its limitations: Clinical and demographic metadata were provided uncurated, with the amount varying by source and participant.

Collaborating institutions collected whole blood in K2EDTA tubes following their own protocols. For TCRbeta analysis, collaborators shipped samples as frozen whole blood, isolated PBMCs, or DNA extracted from either of those sample types. Trimmed from V: 4 bases; trimmed from J: 1 base; junction bases lacking a gene match: 4. The CDR3 numbers 15 residues from cysteine through phenylalanine. The retained sequence is limited to the CDR3, 45 bases, with the frame set at the first base. The germline V gene (reference sequence) sets CDR1 to LNHDA and CDR2 to SQIVND. TCRbeta CDR3 regions were amplified from genomic DNA by means of the immunoSEQ Assay, a bias-controlled multiplex PCR. For the original study's pipeline: Within the assay, amplification of reference gene primers was used to estimate how many nucleated cells each sample contained. Sequence reads were collapsed and filtered to measure the absolute abundance of every unique TCRbeta CDR3 rearrangement. For each sample, productive Simpson clonality was calculated by taking the square root of Simpson's diversity index across productive rearrangements. TCRdb's version of the immuneACCESS table is confined to in-frame rearrangements and falls short of the full clone set. An unresolved V gene accounts for under half of the shortfall where checked; the remainder is of unknown origin. V and J calls and clone size are given by that table; D and trimming were obtained from the DNA. In this sample the table shows hundreds of thousands of clones, approximately 90% of which occur a single time. Clones ranked in the top ten supply approximately 0.25% of the sample.

On this clone: Its cognate antigen has yet to be identified. No base quality values were provided; no much bigger clone lies one nucleotide off.

The sequenced sample consisted of peripheral blood. The V gene is TRBV19 and the J gene is TRBJ1-1, with 9 bases aligning to TRBD1. The clonotype comes from a woman under 30 with acute or convalescent COVID-19. The DNA reads as follows: TGTGCCAGTAGTAAGGACAGGGGAGCGAACACTGAAGCTTTCTTT. Its coded protein is CASSKDRGANTEAFF.